The 7 T cell receptor beta chains reported below all come from one sample, sequenced in a study of blood T cell repertoires in COVID-19. Assay used: immunoSEQ multiplex PCR; TCRdb lists only in-frame clones, some missing. Of tens of thousands of clones detected, less than 90% appear once; the ten largest clones hold about 7.7%. Sequencing input: peripheral blood. These receptor sequences come from a man in his 60s with active COVID-19.

This chain links TRBV5-6 with TRBJ1-5, with 8 bases identical to TRBD1. Losses at the gene ends were 5 bases for V and 4 bases for J; bases not matched to a gene: 8. The germline gives CDR1 SGHDT, CDR2 YYEEEE. This CDR3 comprises 15 residues. CDR3 in amino acids: CASRSFQGANQPQHF. The CDR3 DNA follows: TGTGCCAGCAGGTCATTCCAGGGGGCAAATCAGCCCCAGCATTTT.

This clone was seen a few times. The chain is built from TRBV15 and TRBJ1-2; D not resolved. The germline gives CDR1 LNHNV, CDR2 YYDKDF (reference sequence). This CDR3 region has 18 residues. Trimming removed 1 base at V and 1 base at J, with 19 bases between. The CDR3 region has the DNA TGTGCCACCAGCAGAGTCTCCGATCGAGAGGGAGTTAACTATGGCTACACCTTC. This sequence encodes CATSRVSDREGVNYGYTF.

This sequence joins TRBV3-1 (or the pseudogene TRBV3-2) and TRBJ1-2, with 10 nucleotides matching TRBD1. CDR3 size: 17 residues. V trimming: 3 bases; J trimming: 7 bases; junction bases outside the gene matches: 14. Germline V gene sequence: CDR1 LGHDT, CDR2 YNNKEL (reference sequence). DNA for the CDR3: TGTGCCAGCAGCCACGCCGCGGGACAGGGGTTTTCGCGTGGCTACACCTTC. Protein: CASSHAAGQGFSRGYTF.

The CDR3 nucleotides are TGTGCCAGCAGTTACTACGGGGGGGGTGAAGCTTTCTTT. Translation: CASSYYGGGEAFF. This rearrangement joins TRBV6-2 or TRBV6-3 to TRBJ1-1, with D perhaps matching TRBD1 (5 bases). Germline V gene sequence: CDR1 MNHEY, CDR2 SVGEGT. V gave up 1 base and J gave up 7 bases, with 10 bases separating them. CDR3 length equals 13 residues.

The chain has TRBV7-9 and TRBJ2-7, with D perhaps matching TRBD1 (6 bases). CDR1 and CDR2 (germline): SEHNR, FQNEAQ (reference sequence). This CDR3 spans 14 amino acids. Between the trimmed V and J ends, which lost 5 bases and 2 bases, there was a span of 13 bases. The CDR3 loop reads CASSHTGSTYEQYF. Written as DNA, the CDR3 is TGTGCCAGCAGCCACACAGGGTCAACCTACGAGCAGTACTTC.

In this sample, this clone turned up once. This chain links TRBV6-5 with TRBJ2-2; TRBD1 matches 7 bases. Looked up from germline, CDR1 is MNHEY and CDR2 is SVGAGI. This CDR3 is 15 amino acids long. V shed 6 bases and J 2 bases; nucleotides not matched to a gene: 6. For the CDR3, the DNA is TGTGCCAGCAGAACCGGGACAGTAAACACCGGGGAGCTGTTTTTT. Its translation: CASRTGTVNTGELFF.

In nucleotides, the CDR3 is TGTGCCAGCAGCTCAGCTAAAACAGGGATAGGTCAGCCCCAGCATTTT. Translating gives CASSSAKTGIGQPQHF. The rearrangement uses TRBV5-6 and TRBJ1-5; TRBD1 might be the D (6 bases). The V end lost 3 bases, the J end lost 6 bases, and 19 bases lay between the germline ends. Germline loops: CDR1 SGHDT, CDR2 YYEEEE. The CDR3 is 16 amino acids.